This TCR beta chain was sequenced during a study of blood T cell repertoires in COVID-19 (TCRdb year 2020). Concerning the study at large: Collaborator samples came from the United States, Italy and Spain and covered acute and convalescent phases of COVID-19. The prospective study material was composed of cDNA or gDNA derived from T cells, B-cell-depleted T cells, or PBMCs. Subjects who had been exposed to COVID-19, were actively infected with it, or had recovered from it provided the deeply sampled blood TCRbeta repertoires that made up the dataset. The repertoires were released in a freely available public database intended as a resource for research on the immune response to SARS-CoV-2. The samples were drawn from the first 160 participants of the ongoing ImmuneRACE study and from roughly 1,300 subjects provided by 6 global collaborators. A de-identified subject ID, COVID-19 status, age in years and sex were almost always included in the sample metadata. Where HLA class I and class II types were available, the types were taken from metadata supplied by the sample provider, not from assay-based typing. The study at large found these results: The amount of clinical and demographic metadata varied by source and participant and was provided uncurated.

Each collaborating institution followed its own protocols to collect whole blood in K2EDTA tubes. For TCRbeta analysis, collaborators shipped samples in one of three forms: frozen whole blood, isolated PBMCs, or DNA extracted from either of those sample types. From the germline V gene, CDR1 is SGHVS and CDR2 is FQNEAQ. Trimming takes 5 bases off V and 3 bases off J; junction bases not matched to a gene: 7. The CDR3, cysteine through phenylalanine, is 14 amino acids long. Just the 42-base CDR3 DNA is kept, in frame starting at base 1. TCRbeta CDR3 regions were amplified from genomic DNA by means of the immunoSEQ Assay, a bias-controlled multiplex PCR. On the study's bioinformatics: Nucleated cell counts per sample were estimated from amplification of reference gene primers within the assay. Sequence reads were collapsed and filtered to measure the absolute abundance of every unique TCRbeta CDR3 rearrangement. Productive Simpson clonality was computed per sample as the square root of Simpson's diversity index over productive rearrangements. TCRdb holds this immuneACCESS table with in-frame rearrangements only. Some clones are missing; in checked studies, unresolved V genes explain under half, and the rest has no known cause. V and J calls and clone size follow that table, whereas D and trimming were derived from the DNA. Here the sample has under 80,000 clones; roughly nine tenths occur a single time. The top ten clones comprise around 4.4% of the sample.

With regard to this clone: Its antigen has not been determined. No much larger clone exists at a distance of one base, and base qualities are not known.

The sequenced sample consisted of peripheral blood. The receptor was isolated from a man aged 45-65 years with active COVID-19. The chain links TRBV7-8 with TRBJ2-7; TRBD1 agrees with 7 junctional bases. The CDR3 in this case is CASSPQGTDYEQYF. In nucleotide form, the sequence is TGTGCCAGCAGCCCACAGGGGACCGACTACGAGCAGTACTTC.